The entry below describes one T cell receptor beta chain. Its target antigen remains unknown. No per-base quality is available; no much larger clone lies one base away. TCRbeta CDR3 regions were amplified from genomic DNA using the immunoSEQ Assay, a bias-controlled multiplex PCR. Per the original workflow: The number of nucleated cells in each sample was estimated by amplification of reference gene primers within the assay. To quantify the absolute abundance of each unique TCRbeta CDR3 rearrangement, sequence reads were collapsed and filtered. For each sample, productive Simpson clonality was calculated by taking the square root of Simpson's diversity index across productive rearrangements. Not all clones reach the TCRdb copy of this immuneACCESS table, which keeps in-frame sequences only. Checked studies attribute under half of the gap to unresolved V genes and leave the rest unexplained. Clone size and V and J calls were adopted from that table, with D and trimming inferred from the DNA. This sample is represented by roughly 100,000 clones; approximately 88% of them were singletons. The top ten constitute 3% to 4.5% of the sample.

This entry is derived from a study of blood T cell repertoires in COVID-19 (dated by TCRdb to the early 2020s). General notes on the study: The collaborator samples originated in the United States, Italy and Spain and spanned the acute and convalescent phases of COVID-19. Samples came from the ongoing ImmuneRACE study (first 160 participants) plus 1,254 subjects from 6 global collaborators. Sample metadata almost always included a de-identified subject ID, COVID-19 status, age in years and sex. Where available, HLA class I and class II types were taken from metadata supplied by the sample provider and were not determined by assay-based typing. Deeply sampled blood TCRbeta repertoires from subjects exposed to, actively infected with, or recovered from COVID-19 were included in the dataset. The repertoires were released in a freely available public database meant as a resource for research on the immune response to SARS-CoV-2. The prospective study material was composed of cDNA or gDNA derived from T cells, B-cell-depleted T cells, or PBMCs.

Each collaborating institution followed its own protocols to collect whole blood in K2EDTA tubes. Collaborator samples were shipped for TCRbeta analysis as frozen whole blood, isolated PBMCs, or DNA extracted from either sample type. Trimming takes 2 bases off V and 3 bases off J; junction bases not matched to a gene: 5. CDR1 and CDR2 are read off the germline V gene (reference sequence) as LGHDT and YNNKEL. Including cysteine and phenylalanine, the CDR3 has 15 amino acids. The retained sequence is limited to the CDR3, 45 bases, with the frame set at the first base. The research as a whole found: How much clinical and demographic metadata was included differed by source and by participant, and the metadata was provided uncurated.

This TCR derives from a woman aged 60-75 years with acute or convalescent COVID-19. The chain links TRBV3-1 (or the pseudogene TRBV3-2) with TRBJ2-3; the junction holds 7 bases that match TRBD2. Sequenced material: peripheral blood. The CDR3 region: CASSQYGRGTDTQYF. The DNA is as follows: TGTGCCAGCAGCCAATATGGGAGGGGAACAGATACGCAGTATTTT.